The 14 T cell receptor beta chains below all came from one sample that was sequenced in a study of CD8 T cells in ankylosing spondylitis. TCRdb called the 5' RACE reads again in MiXCR, with one record for every CDR3 protein. The table shows 300,000 to 350,000 distinct CDR3 sequences, with about 15% occurring only once. Sequences were obtained from blood, either unsorted or a sorted T cell fraction (not recorded which). All receptors derive from a male donor with ankylosing spondylitis or in good health (not recorded which).

The V gene is TRBV5-1, the J gene TRBJ2-2; the D call may be TRBD1 or TRBD2 (5 bases each). Deletions cut 4 bases from V and 5 bases from J, with 9 bases between. This CDR3 has 13 residues. From germline, CDR1 is SGHRS and CDR2 YFSETQ. The CDR3 bases are TGCGCCAGCAGCCCTGGGACGACCGGGGAGCTGTTTTTT. Translated, it gives CASSPGTTGELFF.

This chain connects TRBV6-2 or TRBV6-3 to TRBJ1-6, with D hard to call. The V end was cut by 3 bases, the J end by 7 bases, with 10 bases between. The CDR3 is 14 residues long. Germline assignment: CDR1 MNHEY and CDR2 SVGEGT. The CDR3 nucleotides are TGTGCCAGCAGTTATCCAGAGACGAATTCACCCCTCCACTTT. It specifies CASSYPETNSPLHF.

The chain joins TRBV12-3 or TRBV12-4 to TRBJ2-7; D may be TRBD2 (5 bases). This CDR3 contains 14 residues. V was pared by 3 bases and J by 7 bases, with 16 bases between. CDR3 residues: CASSFLQSTGEQYF. Written as DNA, the CDR3 is TGTGCCAGCAGTTTTCTACAGTCCACGGGGGAGCAGTACTTC.

This clonotype turned up a few times. The CDR3 nucleotides read TGCGCCAGTACCCAATTGACAGGGGCAGAGACCCAGTACTTC. Encoded protein: CASTQLTGAETQYF. The V call is TRBV5-1, the J call TRBJ2-5; TRBD1 aligns across 8 bases. Germline V gene data show CDR1 as SGHRS and CDR2 as YFSETQ. The CDR3 loop spans 14 amino acids. J was trimmed by 4 bases and V by 8 bases; bases with no gene match: 10.

The chain joins TRBV29-1 to TRBJ2-3, with D maybe TRBD2 (6 bases). This CDR3 is 13 amino acids long. Trimming left V 3 bases short and J 10 bases short, with 17 bases between. CDR1 and CDR2 (germline): SQVTM, ANQGSEA. The CDR3 is CSVEDRDFVSQYF. CDR3 coding DNA: TGCAGCGTTGAGGACCGGGACTTCGTGTCGCAGTATTTT.

This chain joins TRBV3-1 and TRBJ2-2; D unresolved. CDR1 LGHDT and CDR2 YNNKEL come from the germline V gene (reference sequence). The CDR3 is 14 amino acids. V shed 0 bases and J shed 7 bases, with 9 bases lying between them. CDR3 sequence reads: CASSQDSLGGELFF. CDR3 sequence (DNA): TGTGCCAGCAGCCAAGACTCCCTGGGCGGGGAGCTGTTTTTT.

This clonotype was found a few times. The V call is TRBV12-3 or TRBV12-4, the J call TRBJ1-1, with D unclear. This CDR3 comprises 13 residues. With 0 bases removed from V and 6 bases from J, the gap between germline ends came to 8 bases. CDR3 in amino acids: CASSLAGNAEAFF. CDR3 coding DNA: TGTGCCAGCAGTTTAGCTGGTAACGCTGAAGCTTTCTTT.

This clonotype came up many times. A read error may produce the germline difference seen at one junction end. This chain links TRBV5-1 with TRBJ2-7; 7 bases map to TRBD2. The CDR3 spans 14 residues. In germline, CDR1 is SGHRS, CDR2 YFSETQ. The CDR3 loop is CASSLAGSSYEQYF. DNA of the CDR3: TGTGCCAGCAGCTTAGCGGGTAGCTCCTACGAGCAGTACTTC.

This rearrangement joins TRBV12-3 or TRBV12-4 to TRBJ2-7, with TRBD2 identical over 8 bases. This CDR3 comprises 14 residues. With 2 bases clipped from V and 6 bases from J, the junction kept 6 bases outside the gene matches. The CDR3 loop reads CASSLLSGRVEQYF. Here the CDR3 DNA reads TGTGCCAGCAGTTTACTAAGCGGGAGAGTCGAGCAGTACTTC.

In this sample, this clonotype turned up a few times. The V gene is TRBV6-2 or TRBV6-3, the J gene TRBJ1-1, with 8 bases identical to TRBD1. From germline, CDR1 is MNHEY and CDR2 SVGEGT. The CDR3 contains 15 residues. After removal of 6 bases from V and 3 bases from J, the junction contained 9 bases not matched to a gene. For the CDR3, the DNA is TGTGCCAGCAGGACCGCAGGGGGCGCGGACACTGAAGCTTTCTTT. Translation: CASRTAGGADTEAFF.

This clonotype came up a few times. This chain links TRBV11-2 with TRBJ1-2; 7 positions agree with TRBD1. The CDR3 totals 13 residues. V dropped 0 bases and J dropped 8; count of bases not matched to a gene: 3. Germline values: CDR1 SGHAT, CDR2 FQNNGV. As DNA, the CDR3 is TGTGCCAGCAGCTTAGAACCAGGGGGAGGCTACACCTTC. It translates to CASSLEPGGGYTF.

The V call is TRBV7-9, the J call TRBJ2-5; D might be TRBD1 (6 bases). Trimming removed 4 bases from V and 1 base from J, with 10 bases in between. The CDR3 is 14 amino acids. Germline lookup yields CDR1 SEHNR and CDR2 FQNEAQ (reference sequence). CDR3 bases: TGTGCCAGCAGCTCGCCGGACAGCCAAGAGACCCAGTACTTC. Protein: CASSSPDSQETQYF.

This clonotype turned up a few times. The rearrangement joins TRBV12-3 or TRBV12-4 to TRBJ2-1, with D possibly being TRBD1 (5 bases). The CDR3 contains 14 residues. The V and J ends lost 6 bases and 8 bases respectively, with 17 bases between them. CDR3 in DNA: TGTGCCAGCAGACCCACGGAAGCCAGGGATGAGCAGTTCTTC. Translated, it gives CASRPTEARDEQFF.

The genes are TRBV9 and TRBJ2-5; D might be TRBD1 or TRBD2, each matching 6 bases. This CDR3 region has 14 residues. V was clipped by 0 bases and J by 5 bases, with 11 bases between them. Germline values: CDR1 SGDLS, CDR2 YYNGEE. Here the CDR3 DNA reads TGTGCCAGCAGCGTAGATCAGGGGAGGGAGACCCAGTACTTC. Translated, it gives CASSVDQGRETQYF.